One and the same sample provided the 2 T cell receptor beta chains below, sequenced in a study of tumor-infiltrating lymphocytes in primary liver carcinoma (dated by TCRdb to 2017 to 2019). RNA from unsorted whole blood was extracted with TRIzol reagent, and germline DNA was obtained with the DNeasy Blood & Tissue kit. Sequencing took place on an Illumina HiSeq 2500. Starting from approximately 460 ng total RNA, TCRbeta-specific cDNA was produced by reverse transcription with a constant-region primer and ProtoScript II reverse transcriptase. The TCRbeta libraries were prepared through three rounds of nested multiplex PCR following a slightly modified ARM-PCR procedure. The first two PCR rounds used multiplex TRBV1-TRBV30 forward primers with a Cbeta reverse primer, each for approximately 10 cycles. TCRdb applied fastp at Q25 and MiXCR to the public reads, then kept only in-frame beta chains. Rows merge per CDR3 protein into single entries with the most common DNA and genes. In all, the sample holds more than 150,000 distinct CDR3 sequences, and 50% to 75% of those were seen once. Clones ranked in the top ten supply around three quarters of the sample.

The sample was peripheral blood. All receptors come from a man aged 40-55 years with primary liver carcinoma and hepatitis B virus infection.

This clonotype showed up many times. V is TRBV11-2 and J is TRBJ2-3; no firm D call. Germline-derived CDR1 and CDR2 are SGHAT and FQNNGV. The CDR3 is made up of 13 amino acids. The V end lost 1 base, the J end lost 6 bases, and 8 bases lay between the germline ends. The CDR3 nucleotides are TGTGCCAGCAGCTTAGGAAGGAGTGATACGCAGTATTTT. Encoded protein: CASSLGRSDTQYF.

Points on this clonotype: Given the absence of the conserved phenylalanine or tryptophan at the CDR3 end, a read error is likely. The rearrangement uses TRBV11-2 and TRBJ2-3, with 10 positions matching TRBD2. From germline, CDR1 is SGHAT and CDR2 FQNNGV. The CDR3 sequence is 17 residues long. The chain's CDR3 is CAGSPPYTQREGDTQYI. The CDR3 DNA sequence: TGTGCCGGCAGCCCACCTTACACACAGCGGGAGGGAGATACGCAGTATATT.